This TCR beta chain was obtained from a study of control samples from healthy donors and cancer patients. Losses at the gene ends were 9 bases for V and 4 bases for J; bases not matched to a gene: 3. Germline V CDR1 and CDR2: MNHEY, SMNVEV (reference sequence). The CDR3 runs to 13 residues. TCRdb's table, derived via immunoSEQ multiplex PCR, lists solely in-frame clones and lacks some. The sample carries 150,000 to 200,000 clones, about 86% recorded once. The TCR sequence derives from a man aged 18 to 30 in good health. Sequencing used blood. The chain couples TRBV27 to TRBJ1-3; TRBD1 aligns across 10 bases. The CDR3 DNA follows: TGTGCCAGTCGACAGGGGGCGGGAAACACCATATATTTT. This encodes CASRQGAGNTIYF.